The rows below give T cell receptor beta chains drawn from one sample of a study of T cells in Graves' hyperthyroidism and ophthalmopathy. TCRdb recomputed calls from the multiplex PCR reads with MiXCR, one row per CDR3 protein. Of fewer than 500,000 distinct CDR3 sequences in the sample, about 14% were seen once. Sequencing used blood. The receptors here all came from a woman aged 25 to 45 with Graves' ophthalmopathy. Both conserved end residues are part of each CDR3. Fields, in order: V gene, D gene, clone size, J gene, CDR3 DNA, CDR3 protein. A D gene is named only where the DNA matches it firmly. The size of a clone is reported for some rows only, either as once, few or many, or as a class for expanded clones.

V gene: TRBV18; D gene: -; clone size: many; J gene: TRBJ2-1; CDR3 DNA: TGTGCCAGCTCACCCAAAATACTGGGACTCGACAATGAGCAGTTCTTC; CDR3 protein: CASSPKILGLDNEQFF
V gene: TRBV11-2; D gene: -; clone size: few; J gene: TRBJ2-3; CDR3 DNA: TGTGCCAGCAGCTCGCGGTATCAACTCGACCGTATTAGCACAGATACGCAGTATTTT; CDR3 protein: CASSSRYQLDRISTDTQYF
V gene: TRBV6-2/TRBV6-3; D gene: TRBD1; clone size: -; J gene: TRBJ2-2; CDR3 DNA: TGTGCCAGCAGTGTACAGGGGGCGGGCGGGGAGCTGTTTTTT; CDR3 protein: CASSVQGAGGELFF
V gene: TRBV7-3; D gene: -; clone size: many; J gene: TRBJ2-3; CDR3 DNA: TGTGCCAGCAGCTTACAGGGGCGGGGAAGCACAGATACGCAGTATTTT; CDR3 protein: CASSLQGRGSTDTQYF
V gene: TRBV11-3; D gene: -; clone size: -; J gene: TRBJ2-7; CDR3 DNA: TGTGCCAGCAGCTTAGATATGGGGTCCTACGAGCAGTACTTC; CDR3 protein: CASSLDMGSYEQYF
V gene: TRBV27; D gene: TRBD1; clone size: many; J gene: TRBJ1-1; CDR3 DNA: TGTGCCAGCAGTTTACGGGGGACAGGGACGACTGAAGCTTTCTTT; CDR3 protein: CASSLRGTGTTEAFF
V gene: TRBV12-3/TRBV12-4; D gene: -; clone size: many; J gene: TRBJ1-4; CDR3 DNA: TGTGCCAGCAGCAGGGGATCGGTTCGAGAAAAACTGTTTTTT; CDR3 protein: CASSRGSVREKLFF
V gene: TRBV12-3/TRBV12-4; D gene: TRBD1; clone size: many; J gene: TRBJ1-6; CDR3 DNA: TGTGCCAGCAGTGCACTTCCGGGACAGGGTTCCTATAATTCACCCCTCCACTTT; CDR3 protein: CASSALPGQGSYNSPLHF
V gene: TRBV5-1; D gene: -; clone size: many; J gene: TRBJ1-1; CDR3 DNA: TGCGCCAGCAGCCTCAAACAGGGAGGAGGTGAAGCTTTCTTT; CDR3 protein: CASSLKQGGGEAFF
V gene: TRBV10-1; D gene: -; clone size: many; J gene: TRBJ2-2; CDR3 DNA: TGCGCCAGCAGTGATTCAGCGGAGCACACCGGGGAGCTGTTTTTT; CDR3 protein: CASSDSAEHTGELFF
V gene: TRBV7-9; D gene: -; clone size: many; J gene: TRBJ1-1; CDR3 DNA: TGTGCCAGCAGCTTAGATCTTAACACCGGCGAAGCTTTCTTT; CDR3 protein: CASSLDLNTGEAFF
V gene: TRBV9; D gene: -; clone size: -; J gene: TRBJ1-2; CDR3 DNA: TGTGCCAGCAGCCTATCCTATGGGGCCGACTCTTATGGCTACACCTTC; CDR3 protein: CASSLSYGADSYGYTF
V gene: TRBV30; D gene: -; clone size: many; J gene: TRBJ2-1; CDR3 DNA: TGTGCCTGCCCCGTTGGAGGGAGATTCAATGAGCAGTTCTTC; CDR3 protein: CACPVGGRFNEQFF
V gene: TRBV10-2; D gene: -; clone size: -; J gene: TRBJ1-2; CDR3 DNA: TGCGCCAGCAGTGACGCGGGGGCCCTCTATGGCTACACCTTC; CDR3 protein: CASSDAGALYGYTF
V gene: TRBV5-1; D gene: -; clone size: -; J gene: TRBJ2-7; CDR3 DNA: TGCGCCAGCAGTCCCGGTGGCGGGTGGCTCCCTAAGGGGGCCTACGAGCAGTACTTC; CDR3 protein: CASSPGGGWLPKGAYEQYF
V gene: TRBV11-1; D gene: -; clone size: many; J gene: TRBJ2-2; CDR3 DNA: TGTGCCAGCAGCCTAATGACCGGGGAGCTGTTTTTT; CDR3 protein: CASSLMTGELFF
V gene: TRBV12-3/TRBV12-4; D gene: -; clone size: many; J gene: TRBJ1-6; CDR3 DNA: TGTGCCAGCAGTTTAGGGCAGGCTGTAACTCTCCACTTT; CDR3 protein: CASSLGQAVTLHF
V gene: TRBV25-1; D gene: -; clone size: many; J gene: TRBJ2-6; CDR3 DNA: TGTGCCAGCAGTGAATGGGGGAGCTCTGGGGCCAACGTCCTGACTTTC; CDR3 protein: CASSEWGSSGANVLTF
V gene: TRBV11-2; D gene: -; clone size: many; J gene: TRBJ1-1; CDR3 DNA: TGTGCCAGCAGCCGTACTACAGGGTACACTGAAGCTTTCTTT; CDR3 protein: CASSRTTGYTEAFF
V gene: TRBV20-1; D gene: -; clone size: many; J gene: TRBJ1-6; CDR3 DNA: TGCAGTGCCTCGGGACCCCGGGACCGAGAAAATTCACCCCTCCACTTT; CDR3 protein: CSASGPRDRENSPLHF
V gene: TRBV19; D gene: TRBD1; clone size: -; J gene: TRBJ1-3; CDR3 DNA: TGTGCCAGTAGTGGACAGGCTGGAAACACCATATATTTT; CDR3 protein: CASSGQAGNTIYF
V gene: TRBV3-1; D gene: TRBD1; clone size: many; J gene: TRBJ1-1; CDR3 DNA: TGTGCCAGCAGCCAAGTAGGGGGCGCCAAGATGAACACTGAAGCTTTCTTT; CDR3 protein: CASSQVGGAKMNTEAFF
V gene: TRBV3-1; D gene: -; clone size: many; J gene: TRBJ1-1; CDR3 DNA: TGTGCCAGCAGCCAAGATGGCCGCGGCACTGAAGCTTTCTTT; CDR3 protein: CASSQDGRGTEAFF
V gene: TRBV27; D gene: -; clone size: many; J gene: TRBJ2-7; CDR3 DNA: TGTGCCAGCAGTTCCATACAGGGATACGGGCAGTACTTC; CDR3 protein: CASSSIQGYGQYF
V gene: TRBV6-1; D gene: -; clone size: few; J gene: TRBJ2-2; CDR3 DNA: TGTGCCAGCAGCCGGGGACCCAACACCGGGGAGCTGTTTTTT; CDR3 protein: CASSRGPNTGELFF
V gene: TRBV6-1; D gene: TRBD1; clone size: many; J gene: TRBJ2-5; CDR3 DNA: TGTGCCAGCAGTGACCTCGGACAGGGCTGGAGGGGAGAGACCCAGTACTTC; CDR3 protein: CASSDLGQGWRGETQYF
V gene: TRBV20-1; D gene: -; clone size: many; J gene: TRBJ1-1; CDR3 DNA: TGCAGTGCTGGGGTCCTAGGCACTGAAGCTTTCTTT; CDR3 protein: CSAGVLGTEAFF
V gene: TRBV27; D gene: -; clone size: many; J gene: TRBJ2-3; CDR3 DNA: TGTGCCAGCAGCTCCCTGGTGACCGGAACTAGCACAGATACGCAGTATTTT; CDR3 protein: CASSSLVTGTSTDTQYF
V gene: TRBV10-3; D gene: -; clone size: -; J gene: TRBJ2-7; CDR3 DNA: TGTGCCATCAGTGAGGGGCAGCTTGGGTACGAGCAGTACTTC; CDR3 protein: CAISEGQLGYEQYF
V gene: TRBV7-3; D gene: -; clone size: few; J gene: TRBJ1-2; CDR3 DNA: TGTGCCAGCAGCTTAGTCCAGGGCCAAGGCTACACCTTC; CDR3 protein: CASSLVQGQGYTF
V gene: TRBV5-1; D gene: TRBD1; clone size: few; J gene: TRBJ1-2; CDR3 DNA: TGCGCCAGCAGCCCCACAGGGGATGACTATGGCTACACCTTC; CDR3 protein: CASSPTGDDYGYTF
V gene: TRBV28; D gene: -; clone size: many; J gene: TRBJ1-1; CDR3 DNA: TGTGCCAGCAGTTCCCCCGGGGGCAGGGAAAGTGAAGCTTTCTTT; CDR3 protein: CASSSPGGRESEAFF
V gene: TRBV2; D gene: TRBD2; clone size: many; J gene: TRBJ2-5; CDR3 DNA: TGTGCCAGCAAGGGGAGGGCGGTGACCGAGACCCAGTACTTC; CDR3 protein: CASKGRAVTETQYF
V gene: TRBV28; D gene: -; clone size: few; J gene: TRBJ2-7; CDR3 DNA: TGTGCCAGCAGTTCCCCCGAGAGGGGGGAGTACGAGCAGTACTTC; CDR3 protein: CASSSPERGEYEQYF
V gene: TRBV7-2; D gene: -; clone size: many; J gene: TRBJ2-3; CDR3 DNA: TGTGCCAGCAGCTTAGCGCGGACTGACACAGATACGCAGTATTTT; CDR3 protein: CASSLARTDTDTQYF